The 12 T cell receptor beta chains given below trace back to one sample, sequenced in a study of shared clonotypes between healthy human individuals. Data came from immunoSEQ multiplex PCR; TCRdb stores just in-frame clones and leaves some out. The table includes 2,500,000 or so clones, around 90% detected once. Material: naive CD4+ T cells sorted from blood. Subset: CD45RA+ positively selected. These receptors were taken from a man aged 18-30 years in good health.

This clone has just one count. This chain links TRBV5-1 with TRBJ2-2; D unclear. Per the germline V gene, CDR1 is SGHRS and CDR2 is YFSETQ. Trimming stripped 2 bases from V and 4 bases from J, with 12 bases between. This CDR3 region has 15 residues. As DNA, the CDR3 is TGCGCCAGCAGCTTTGGGCAGGTGGGCACCGGGGAGCTGTTTTTT. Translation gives CASSFGQVGTGELFF.

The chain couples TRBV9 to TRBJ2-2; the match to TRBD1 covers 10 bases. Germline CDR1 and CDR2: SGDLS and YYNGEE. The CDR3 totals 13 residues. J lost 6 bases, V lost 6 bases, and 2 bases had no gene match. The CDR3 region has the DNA TGTGCCAGCACGACAGGGGGCCCCGGGGAGCTGTTTTTT. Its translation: CASTTGGPGELFF.

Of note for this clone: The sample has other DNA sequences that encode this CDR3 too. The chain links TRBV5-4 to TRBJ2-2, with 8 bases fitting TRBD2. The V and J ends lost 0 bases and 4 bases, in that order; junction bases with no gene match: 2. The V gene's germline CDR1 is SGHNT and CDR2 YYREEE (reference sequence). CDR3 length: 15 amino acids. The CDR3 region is CASSLALAGTGELFF. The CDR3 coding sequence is TGTGCCAGCAGCTTGGCGCTAGCGGGCACCGGGGAGCTGTTTTTT.

The CDR3 is CASSVVEAGNTIYF. The CDR3 DNA sequence: TGTGCCAGCAGCGTAGTCGAGGCTGGAAACACCATATATTTT. The chain recombines TRBV9 with TRBJ1-3; no firm D call. The CDR3 spans 14 residues. Germline assignment: CDR1 SGDLS and CDR2 YYNGEE. The V end lost 0 bases, the J end lost 2 bases, and 6 bases lay between the germline ends.

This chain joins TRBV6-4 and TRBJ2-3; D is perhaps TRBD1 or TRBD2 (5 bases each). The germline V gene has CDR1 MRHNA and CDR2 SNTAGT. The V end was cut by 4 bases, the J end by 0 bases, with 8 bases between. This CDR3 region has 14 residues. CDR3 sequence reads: CASSGDPSTDTQYF. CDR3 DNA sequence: TGTGCCAGCAGTGGGGACCCTAGCACAGATACGCAGTATTTT.

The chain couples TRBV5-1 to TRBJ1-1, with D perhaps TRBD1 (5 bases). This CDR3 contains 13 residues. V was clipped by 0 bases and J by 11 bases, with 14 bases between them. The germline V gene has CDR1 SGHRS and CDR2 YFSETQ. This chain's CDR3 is CASSLDDRPGAFF. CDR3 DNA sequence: TGCGCCAGCAGCTTGGATGACAGACCGGGGGCTTTCTTT.

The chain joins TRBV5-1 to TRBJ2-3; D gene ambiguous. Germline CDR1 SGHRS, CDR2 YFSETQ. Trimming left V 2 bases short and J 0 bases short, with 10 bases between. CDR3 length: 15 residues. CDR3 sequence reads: CASSFYFTSTDTQYF. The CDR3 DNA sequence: TGCGCCAGCAGCTTTTATTTCACAAGCACAGATACGCAGTATTTT.

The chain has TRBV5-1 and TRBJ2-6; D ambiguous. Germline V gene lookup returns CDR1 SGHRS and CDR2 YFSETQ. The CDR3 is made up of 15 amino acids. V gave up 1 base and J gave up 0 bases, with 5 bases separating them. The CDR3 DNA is TGCGCCAGCAGCTTGCCTAGCTCTGGGGCCAACGTCCTGACTTTC. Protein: CASSLPSSGANVLTF.

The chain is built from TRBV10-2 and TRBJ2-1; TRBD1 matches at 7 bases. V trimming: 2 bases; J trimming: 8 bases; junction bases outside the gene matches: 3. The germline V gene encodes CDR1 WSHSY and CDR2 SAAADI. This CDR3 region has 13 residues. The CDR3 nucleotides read TGCGCCAGCAGTGAGAGCAGGGGGTATGAGCAGTTCTTC. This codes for CASSESRGYEQFF.

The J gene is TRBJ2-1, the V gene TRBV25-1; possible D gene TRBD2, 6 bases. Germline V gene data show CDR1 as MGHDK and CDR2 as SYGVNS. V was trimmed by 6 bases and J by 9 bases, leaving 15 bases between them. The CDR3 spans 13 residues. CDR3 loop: CASSVLAHGEQFF. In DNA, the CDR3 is TGTGCCAGCAGCGTCCTAGCGCACGGTGAGCAGTTCTTC.

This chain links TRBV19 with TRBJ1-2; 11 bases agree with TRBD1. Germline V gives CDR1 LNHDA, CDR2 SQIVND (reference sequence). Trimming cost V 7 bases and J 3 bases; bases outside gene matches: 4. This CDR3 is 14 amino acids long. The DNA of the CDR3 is TGTGCCAGTAAGGGGACAGGGGGAGACTATGGCTACACCTTC. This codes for CASKGTGGDYGYTF. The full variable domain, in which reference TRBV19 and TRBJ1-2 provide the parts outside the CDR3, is DGGITQSPKYLFRKEGQNVTLSCEQNLNHDAMYWYRQDPGQGLRLIYYSQIVNDFQKGDIAEGYSVSREKKESFPLTVTSAQKNPTAFYLCASKGTGGDYGYTFGSGTRLTVV.

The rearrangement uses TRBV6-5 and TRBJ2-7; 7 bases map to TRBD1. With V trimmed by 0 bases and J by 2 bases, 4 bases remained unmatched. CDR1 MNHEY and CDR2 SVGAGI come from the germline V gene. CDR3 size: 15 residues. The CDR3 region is CASSYSRDRPYEQYF. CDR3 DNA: TGTGCCAGCAGTTACTCGAGGGACAGACCCTACGAGCAGTACTTC.